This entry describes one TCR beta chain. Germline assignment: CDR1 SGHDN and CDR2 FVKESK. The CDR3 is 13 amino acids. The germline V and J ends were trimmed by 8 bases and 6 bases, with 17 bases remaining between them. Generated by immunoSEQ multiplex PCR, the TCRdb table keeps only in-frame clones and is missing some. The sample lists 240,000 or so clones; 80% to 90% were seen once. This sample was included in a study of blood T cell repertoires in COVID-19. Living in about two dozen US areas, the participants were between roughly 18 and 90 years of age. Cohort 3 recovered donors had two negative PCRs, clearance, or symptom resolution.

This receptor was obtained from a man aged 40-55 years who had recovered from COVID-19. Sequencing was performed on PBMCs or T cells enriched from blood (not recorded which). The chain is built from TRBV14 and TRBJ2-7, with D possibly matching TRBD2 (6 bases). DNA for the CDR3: TGTGCCAGCGGGGGGACCCGGATTGGCGAGCAGTACTTC. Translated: CASGGTRIGEQYF.